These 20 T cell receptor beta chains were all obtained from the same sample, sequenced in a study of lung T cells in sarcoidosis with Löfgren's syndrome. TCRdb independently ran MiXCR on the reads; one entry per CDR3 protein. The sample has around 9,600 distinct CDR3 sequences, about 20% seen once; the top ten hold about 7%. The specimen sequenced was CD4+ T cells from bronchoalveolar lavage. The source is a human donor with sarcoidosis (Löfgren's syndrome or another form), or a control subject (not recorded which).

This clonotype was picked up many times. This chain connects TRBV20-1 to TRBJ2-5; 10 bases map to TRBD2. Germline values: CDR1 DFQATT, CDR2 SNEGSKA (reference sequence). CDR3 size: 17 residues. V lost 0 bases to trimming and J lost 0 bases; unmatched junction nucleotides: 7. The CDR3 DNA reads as TGCAGTGCTAGAGATCGACTAGCGGGCGCTTACCAAGAGACCCAGTACTTC. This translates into CSARDRLAGAYQETQYF.

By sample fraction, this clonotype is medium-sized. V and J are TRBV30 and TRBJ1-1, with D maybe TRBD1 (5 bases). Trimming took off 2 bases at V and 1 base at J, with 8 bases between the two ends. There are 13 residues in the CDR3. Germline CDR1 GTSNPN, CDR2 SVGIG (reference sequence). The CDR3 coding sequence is TGTGCCTGGAGTATTACAGGGAACACTGAAGCTTTCTTT. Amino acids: CAWSITGNTEAFF. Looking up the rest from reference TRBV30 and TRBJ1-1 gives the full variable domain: SQTIHQWPATLVQPVGSPLSLECTVEGTSNPNLYWYRQAAGRGLQLLFYSVGIGQISSEVPQNLSASRPQDRQFILSSKKLLLSDSGFYLCAWSITGNTEAFFGQGTRLTVV.

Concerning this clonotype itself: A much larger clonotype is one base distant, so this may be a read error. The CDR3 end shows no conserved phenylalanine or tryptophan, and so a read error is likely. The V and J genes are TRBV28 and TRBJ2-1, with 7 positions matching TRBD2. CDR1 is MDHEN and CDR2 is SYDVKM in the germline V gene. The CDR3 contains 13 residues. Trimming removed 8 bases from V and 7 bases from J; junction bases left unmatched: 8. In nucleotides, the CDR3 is TGTGCCAGCCAAAGGACTAGTTGGAATGAGCAGTTCCTC. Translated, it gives CASQRTSWNEQFL.

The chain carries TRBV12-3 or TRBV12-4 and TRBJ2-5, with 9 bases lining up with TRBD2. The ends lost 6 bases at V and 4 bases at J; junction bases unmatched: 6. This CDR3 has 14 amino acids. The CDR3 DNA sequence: TGTGCCAGCAGCCCTGCGGGGGGGGTAGAGACCCAGTACTTC. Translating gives CASSPAGGVETQYF.

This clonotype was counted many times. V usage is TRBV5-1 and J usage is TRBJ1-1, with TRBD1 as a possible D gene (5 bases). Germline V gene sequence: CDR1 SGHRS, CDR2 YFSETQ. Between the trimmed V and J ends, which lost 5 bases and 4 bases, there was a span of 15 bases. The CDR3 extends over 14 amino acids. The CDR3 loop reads CASRRGVSGTEAFF. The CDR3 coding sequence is TGCGCCAGCAGGCGAGGGGTATCGGGCACTGAAGCTTTCTTT. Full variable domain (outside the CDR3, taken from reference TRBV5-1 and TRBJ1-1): KAGVTQTPRYLIKTRGQQVTLSCSPISGHRSVSWYQQTPGQGLQFLFEYFSETQRNKGNFPGRFSGRQFSNSRSEMNVSTLELGDSALYLCASRRGVSGTEAFFGQGTRLTVV.

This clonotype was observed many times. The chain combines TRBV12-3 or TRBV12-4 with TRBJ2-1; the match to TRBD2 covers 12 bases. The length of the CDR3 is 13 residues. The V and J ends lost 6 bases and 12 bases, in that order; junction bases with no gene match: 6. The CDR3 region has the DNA TGTGCCAGCAGACTAGGGACTAGCGGGTCGCAGTTCTTC. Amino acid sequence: CASRLGTSGSQFF.

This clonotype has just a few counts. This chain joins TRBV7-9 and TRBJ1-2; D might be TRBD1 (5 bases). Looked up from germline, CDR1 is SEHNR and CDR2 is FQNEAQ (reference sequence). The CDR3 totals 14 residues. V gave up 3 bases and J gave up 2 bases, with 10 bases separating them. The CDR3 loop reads CASSFLPGNYGYTF. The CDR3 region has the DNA TGTGCCAGCAGCTTTCTCCCAGGGAACTATGGCTACACCTTC.

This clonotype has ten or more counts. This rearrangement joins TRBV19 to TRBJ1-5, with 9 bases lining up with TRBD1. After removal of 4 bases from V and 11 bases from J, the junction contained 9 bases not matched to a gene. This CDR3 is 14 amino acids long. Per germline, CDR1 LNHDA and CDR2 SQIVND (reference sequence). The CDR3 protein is CASSRGTGWLTQHF. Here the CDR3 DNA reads TGTGCCAGTAGTAGAGGGACAGGGTGGTTGACCCAGCATTTT.

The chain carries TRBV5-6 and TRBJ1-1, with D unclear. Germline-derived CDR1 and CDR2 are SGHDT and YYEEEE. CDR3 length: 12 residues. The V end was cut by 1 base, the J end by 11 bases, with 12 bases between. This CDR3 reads CASSLPQCRAFF. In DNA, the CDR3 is TGTGCCAGCAGCTTGCCTCAGTGCCGGGCTTTCTTT.

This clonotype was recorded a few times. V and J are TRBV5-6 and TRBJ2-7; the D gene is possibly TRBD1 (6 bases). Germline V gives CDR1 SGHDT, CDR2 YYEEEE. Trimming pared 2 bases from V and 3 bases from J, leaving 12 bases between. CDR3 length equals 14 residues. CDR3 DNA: TGTGCCAGCAGCTTCCTCGGACAGATCTACGAGCAGTACTTC. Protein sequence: CASSFLGQIYEQYF.

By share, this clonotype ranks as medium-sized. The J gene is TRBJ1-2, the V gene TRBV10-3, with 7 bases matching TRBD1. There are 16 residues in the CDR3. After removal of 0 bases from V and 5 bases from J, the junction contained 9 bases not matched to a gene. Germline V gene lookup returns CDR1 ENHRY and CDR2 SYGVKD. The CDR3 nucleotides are TGTGCCATCAGTGAGTCGGGGACAGCCGATCCTTATGGCTACACCTTC. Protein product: CAISESGTADPYGYTF.

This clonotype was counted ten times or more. The CDR3 region has the DNA TGTGCCAGCAGTTCCCCCACGGGACTAGCCTACGAGCAGTACTTC. Translating it yields CASSSPTGLAYEQYF. This chain links TRBV6-1 with TRBJ2-7; TRBD2 matches at 8 bases. There are 15 residues in the CDR3. The V segment lost 5 bases and the J segment 2 bases; nucleotides outside the gene matches: 8. Germline values: CDR1 MNHNS, CDR2 SASEGT.

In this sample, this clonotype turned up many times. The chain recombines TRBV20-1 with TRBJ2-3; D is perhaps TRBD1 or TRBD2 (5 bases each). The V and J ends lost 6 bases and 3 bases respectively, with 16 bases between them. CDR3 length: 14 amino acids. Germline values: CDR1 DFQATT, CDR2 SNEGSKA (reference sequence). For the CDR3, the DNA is TGCAGTGCCAGGGACCCCGCTGTAACAGATACGCAGTATTTT. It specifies CSARDPAVTDTQYF.

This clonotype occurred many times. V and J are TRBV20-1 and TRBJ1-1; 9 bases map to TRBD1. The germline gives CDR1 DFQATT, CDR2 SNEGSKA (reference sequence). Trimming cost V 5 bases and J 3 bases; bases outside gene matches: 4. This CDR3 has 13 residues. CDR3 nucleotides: TGCAGTGCTGGGACAGGGCTTGACACTGAAGCTTTCTTT. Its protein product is CSAGTGLDTEAFF.

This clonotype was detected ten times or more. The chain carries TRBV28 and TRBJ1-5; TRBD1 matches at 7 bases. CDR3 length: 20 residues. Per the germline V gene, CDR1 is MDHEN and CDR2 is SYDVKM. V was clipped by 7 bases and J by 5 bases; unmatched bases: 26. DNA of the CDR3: TGTGCCAGCACCGTGCCCCCGCGACAGGGCCGGTCCTCTAAAGATCAGCCCCAGCATTTT. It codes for CASTVPPRQGRSSKDQPQHF. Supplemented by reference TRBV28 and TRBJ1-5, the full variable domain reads DVKVTQSSRYLVKRTGEKVFLECVQDMDHENMFWYRQDPGLGLRLIYFSYDVKMKEKGDIPEGYSVSREKKERFSLILESASTNQTSMYLCASTVPPRQGRSSKDQPQHFGDGTRLSIL.

The CDR3 DNA sequence: TGCAGCGTTACTGGATTGTCTAGCGGGGGGGGATCCGGTGGGGCCCAGTACTTC. Its translation is CSVTGLSSGGGSGGAQYF. J is TRBJ2-5 and V is TRBV29-1; 12 positions match TRBD2. V trimming: 5 bases; J trimming: 9 bases; junction bases outside the gene matches: 22. This CDR3 region has 18 residues. Germline V gene data show CDR1 as SQVTM and CDR2 as ANQGSEA.

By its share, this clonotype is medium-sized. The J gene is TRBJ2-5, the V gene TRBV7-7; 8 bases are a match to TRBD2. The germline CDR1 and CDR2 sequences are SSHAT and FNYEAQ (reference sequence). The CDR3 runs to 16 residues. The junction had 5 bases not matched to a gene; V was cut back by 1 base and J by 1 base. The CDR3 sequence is CASSLGLAGLQETQYF. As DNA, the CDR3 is TGTGCCAGCAGCTTAGGTCTAGCGGGTCTCCAAGAGACCCAGTACTTC.

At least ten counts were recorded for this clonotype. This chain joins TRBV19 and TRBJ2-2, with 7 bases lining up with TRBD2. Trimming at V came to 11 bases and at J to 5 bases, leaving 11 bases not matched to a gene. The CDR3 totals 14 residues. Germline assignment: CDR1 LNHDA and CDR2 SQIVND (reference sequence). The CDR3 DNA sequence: TGTGCCTCGCTCCGGGTTAGCGGGACCGGGGAGCTGTTTTTT. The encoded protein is CASLRVSGTGELFF. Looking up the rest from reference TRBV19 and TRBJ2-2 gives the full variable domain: DGGITQSPKYLFRKEGQNVTLSCEQNLNHDAMYWYRQDPGQGLRLIYYSQIVNDFQKGDIAEGYSVSREKKESFPLTVTSAQKNPTAFYLCASLRVSGTGELFFGEGSRLTVL.

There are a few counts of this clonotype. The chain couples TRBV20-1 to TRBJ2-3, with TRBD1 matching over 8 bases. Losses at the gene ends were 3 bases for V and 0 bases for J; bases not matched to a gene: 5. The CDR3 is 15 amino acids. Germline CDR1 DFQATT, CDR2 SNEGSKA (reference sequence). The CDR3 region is CSASPWTGSTDTQYF. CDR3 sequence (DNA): TGCAGTGCTAGCCCCTGGACAGGGAGCACAGATACGCAGTATTTT.

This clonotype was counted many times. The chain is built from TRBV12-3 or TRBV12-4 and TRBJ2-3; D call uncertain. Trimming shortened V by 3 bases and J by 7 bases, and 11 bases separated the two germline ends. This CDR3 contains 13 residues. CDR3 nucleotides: TGTGCCAGCAGTTTTGATGTGGCTAATACGCAGTATTTT. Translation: CASSFDVANTQYF.